This T cell receptor beta chain was sequenced for a study of blood T cell repertoires in COVID-19. Here immunoSEQ multiplex PCR was the method, and the copy in TCRdb shows in-frame clones only, minus some. The data hold roughly 250,000 clones, with over 75% observed a single time. The source material was peripheral blood. The clonotype originates from a human donor in a cohort sampled during active COVID-19.

The CDR3 region has the DNA TGTGCCAGCAGTTTAACAGGGGGCAAGAACACCATATATTTT. Residues: CASSLTGGKNTIYF. V is TRBV6-5 and J is TRBJ1-3; 9 nucleotides line up with TRBD1. The CDR3 loop spans 14 amino acids. The junction had 5 bases not matched to a gene; V was cut back by 4 bases and J by 7 bases. Germline-derived CDR1 and CDR2 are MNHEY and SVGAGI.